The 8 T cell receptor beta chains below come from one sample, sequenced in a study of post-analysis software for immune sequencing data. Their specific antigens are unknown. Notes on the study in general: Included in a set of five TRBV segments more frequent in patients than controls were TRBV5-6, TRBV5-1 and TRBV20-1.

TCR beta cDNA libraries included unique molecular identifiers. TCRdb fed the PCR reads into MiXCR, producing one record per CDR3 protein. The sample holds about 770,000 distinct CDR3 sequences; around 46% are singletons and the top ten take approximately 5%. Sequences were obtained from blood. These receptors were obtained from a girl aged 10-17 years with multiple sclerosis.

The chain couples TRBV7-8 to TRBJ2-1; 8 bases agree with TRBD2. The CDR3 is 20 residues long. Germline CDR1 reads SGHVS; CDR2 reads FQNEAQ. V dropped 1 base and J dropped 1; count of bases not matched to a gene: 15. The DNA of the CDR3 is TGTGCCAGCAGCTTAGATGGGGGGCGGGGGGCCAAGATTTCCTACAATGAGCAGTTCTTC. As protein: CASSLDGGRGAKISYNEQFF.

For the CDR3, the DNA is TGTGCCAGCAGGGGACTAGCGGGAGGGCGGAGCTACGAGCAGTACTTC. The encoded protein is CASRGLAGGRSYEQYF. The chain employs TRBV27 and TRBJ2-7; 16 nucleotides match TRBD2. Germline V gives CDR1 MNHEY, CDR2 SMNVEV (reference sequence). V gave up 6 bases and J gave up 3 bases; unmatched junction bases: 5. The CDR3 totals 16 residues.

The chain combines TRBV9 with TRBJ1-4, with D possibly being TRBD1 (5 bases). Trimming shortened V by 0 bases and J by 6 bases, and 6 bases separated the two germline ends. CDR1 SGDLS and CDR2 YYNGEE come from the germline V gene. The CDR3 contains 13 residues. This CDR3 is CASSVEGDEKLFF. Here the CDR3 DNA reads TGTGCCAGCAGCGTAGAAGGGGATGAAAAACTGTTTTTT.

The chain employs TRBV7-9 and TRBJ2-3, with unresolved D. Germline V gene lookup returns CDR1 SEHNR and CDR2 FQNEAQ (reference sequence). The ends were cut back, 1 base at V and 8 bases at J, with 10 bases in the middle. The CDR3 sequence is 13 residues long. The CDR3 DNA follows: TGTGCCAGCAGCTTAGAGACTCGATCTACGCAGTATTTT. Encoded protein: CASSLETRSTQYF.

The chain is built from TRBV19 and TRBJ2-1; the D is unclear. Germline assignment: CDR1 LNHDA and CDR2 SQIVND (reference sequence). V gave up 5 bases and J gave up 3 bases, with 11 bases separating them. The CDR3 contains 14 residues. The CDR3 DNA follows: TGTGCCAGTAGTGCTCTATCTCTCTACAATGAGCAGTTCTTC. Translating gives CASSALSLYNEQFF.

The rearrangement uses TRBV10-3 and TRBJ1-1; D is ambiguous. The CDR3 totals 15 residues. Germline V gene sequence: CDR1 ENHRY, CDR2 SYGVKD. Between the trimmed V and J ends, which lost 5 bases and 7 bases, there was a span of 20 bases. The CDR3 sequence is CAISPTRWAPDEAFF. The CDR3, as DNA: TGTGCCATCAGTCCCACCCGGTGGGCTCCGGATGAAGCTTTCTTT.

The chain has TRBV29-1 and TRBJ1-1, with 8 bases identical to TRBD1. The junction had 7 bases not matched to a gene; V was cut back by 5 bases and J by 8 bases. The CDR3 spans 12 residues. The germline V gene has CDR1 SQVTM and CDR2 ANQGSEA. As DNA, the CDR3 is TGCAGCGTTTCCCCGGGACAGGAAGAAGCTTTCTTT. Translating gives CSVSPGQEEAFF.

The genes are TRBV29-1 and TRBJ2-1; the D gene is possibly TRBD1 (5 bases). V dropped 4 bases and J dropped 10 bases, with 11 bases sitting between them. Germline V CDR1 and CDR2: SQVTM, ANQGSEA. The CDR3 runs 11 residues. CDR3 sequence: CSVVRKGEQFF. The CDR3 nucleotides are TGCAGCGTTGTGAGGAAGGGGGAGCAGTTCTTC.